Presented here are 2 T cell receptor beta chains from one specimen sequenced in a study of blood T cell repertoires in COVID-19. Only in-frame clones appear in the TCRdb table, and some are missing; sequencing was by immunoSEQ multiplex PCR. The sample shows under 200,000 clones, 81% of them seen only once. Sequencing was done on a sample of PBMCs or T cells enriched from blood (not recorded which). The receptor set was obtained from a woman aged 40 to 50 with acute COVID-19.

The J gene is TRBJ1-5, the V gene TRBV7-9, with TRBD1 as a possible D gene (5 bases). This CDR3 is 18 amino acids long. Germline CDR1 SEHNR, CDR2 FQNEAQ (reference sequence). V was trimmed by 1 base and J by 7 bases, leaving 23 bases between them. CDR3 in amino acids: CASSLGIGPQHGHQPQHF. CDR3 nucleotides: TGTGCCAGCAGCTTAGGGATTGGGCCTCAACACGGACACCAGCCCCAGCATTTT. Full variable domain (remainder filled in from reference TRBV7-9 and TRBJ1-5): DTGVSQNPRHKITKRGQNVTFRCDPISEHNRLYWYRQTLGQGPEFLTYFQNEAQLEKSRLLSDRFSAERPKGSFSTLEIQRTEQGDSAMYLCASSLGIGPQHGHQPQHFGDGTRLSIL.

The J gene is TRBJ2-7, the V gene TRBV21-1; the DNA was not compared with TRBD2, the D call given in the table. TRBV21-1 is recorded as a pseudogene. The CDR3 length is 16 residues. The CDR3 nucleotides are TGTGCCAGCACCCGAGCCCGGGTGAAGGGAGGAGGCGAGCAGTACTTC. It is translated as CASTRARVKGGGEQYF.